Here is one TCR beta chain with its context. Additional autoimmune diseases, uncontrolled infections, pregnancy or lactation disqualified patients. This sample was taken from a study of Graves' ophthalmopathy and Graves' hyperthyroidism. The J segment lost 4 bases and the V segment lost 6 bases, leaving 22 bases of the junction unmatched. The CDR3 consists of 19 residues. CDR1 and CDR2 (germline): MGHDK, SYGVNS. RNA transcripts provided the template for amplifying TCR beta CDR3 regions. The authors performed first-round RT-PCR with HTBI primers and then a second-round multiplex PCR. TCRdb redid the calling of the multiplex PCR reads with MiXCR, one entry per CDR3 protein. The table has some 1.1 million distinct CDR3 sequences, about 36% seen once.

The sequence derives from an adult man with Graves' hyperthyroidism. Sample: peripheral blood or thyroid tissue (not recorded which). The rearrangement uses TRBV25-1 and TRBJ2-5; TRBD2 agrees at 8 bases. CDR3 protein: CASSLFSLRKREMGETQYF. DNA for the CDR3: TGTGCCAGCAGCTTATTTTCTCTCAGGAAGCGGGAGATGGGAGAGACCCAGTACTTC. The complete variable domain, with remaining parts taken from reference TRBV25-1 and TRBJ2-5, reads EADIYQTPRYLVIGTGKKITLECSQTMGHDKMYWYQQDPGMELHLIHYSYGVNSTEKGDLSSESTVSRIRTEHFPLTLESARPSHTSQYLCASSLFSLRKREMGETQYFGPGTRLLVL.